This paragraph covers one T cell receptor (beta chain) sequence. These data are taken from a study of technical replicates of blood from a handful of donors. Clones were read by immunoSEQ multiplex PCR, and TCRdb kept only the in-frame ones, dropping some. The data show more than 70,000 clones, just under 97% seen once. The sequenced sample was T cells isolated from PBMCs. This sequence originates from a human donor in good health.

CDR3 bases: TGTGCCACCAATGGAGGGATCATTACCTACGAGCAGTACTTC. Translating gives CATNGGIITYEQYF. The J gene is TRBJ2-7, the V gene TRBV6-1; a possible D gene is TRBD2 (6 bases). V was pared by 10 bases and J by 2 bases, with 18 bases between. Germline CDR1 and CDR2: MNHNS and SASEGT. The CDR3 contains 14 residues.